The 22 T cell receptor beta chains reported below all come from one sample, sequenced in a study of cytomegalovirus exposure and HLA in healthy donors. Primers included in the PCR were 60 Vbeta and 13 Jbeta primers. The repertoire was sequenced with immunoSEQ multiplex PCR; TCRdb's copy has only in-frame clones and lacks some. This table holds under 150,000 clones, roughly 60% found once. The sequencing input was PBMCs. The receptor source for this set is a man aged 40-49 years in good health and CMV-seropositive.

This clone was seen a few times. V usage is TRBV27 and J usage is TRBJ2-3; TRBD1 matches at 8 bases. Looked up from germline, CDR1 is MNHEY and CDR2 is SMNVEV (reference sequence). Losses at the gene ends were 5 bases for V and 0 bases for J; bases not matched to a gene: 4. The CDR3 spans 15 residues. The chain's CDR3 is CASSLWTGSTDTQYF. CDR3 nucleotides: TGTGCCAGCAGTCTCTGGACAGGGAGCACAGATACGCAGTATTTT.

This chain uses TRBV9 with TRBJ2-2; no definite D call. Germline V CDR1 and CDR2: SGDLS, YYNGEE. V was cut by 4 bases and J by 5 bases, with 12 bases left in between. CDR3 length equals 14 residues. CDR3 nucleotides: TGTGCCAGCAGCCTCCTCCAGGAAACCGGGGAGCTGTTTTTT. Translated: CASSLLQETGELFF.

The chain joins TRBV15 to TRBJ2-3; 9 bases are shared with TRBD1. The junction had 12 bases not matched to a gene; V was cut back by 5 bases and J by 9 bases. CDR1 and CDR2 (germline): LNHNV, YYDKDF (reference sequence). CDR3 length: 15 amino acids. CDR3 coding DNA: TGTGCCACCAGCCTTAGGGACAGGGCGGTTGGCACGCAGTATTTT. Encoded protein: CATSLRDRAVGTQYF.

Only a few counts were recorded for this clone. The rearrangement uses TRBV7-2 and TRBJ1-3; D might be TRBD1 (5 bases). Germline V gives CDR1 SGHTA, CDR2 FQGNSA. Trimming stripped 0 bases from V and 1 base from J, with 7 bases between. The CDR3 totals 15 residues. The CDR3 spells CASSLARTSGNTIYF. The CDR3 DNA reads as TGTGCCAGCAGCTTAGCACGGACATCTGGAAACACCATATATTTT.

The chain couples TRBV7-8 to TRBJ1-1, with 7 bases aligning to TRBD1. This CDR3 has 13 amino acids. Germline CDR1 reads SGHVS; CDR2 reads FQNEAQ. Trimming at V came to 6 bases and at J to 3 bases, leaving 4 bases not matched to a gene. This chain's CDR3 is CASRLTGDTEAFF. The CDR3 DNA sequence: TGTGCCAGCAGACTTACAGGGGACACTGAAGCTTTCTTT.

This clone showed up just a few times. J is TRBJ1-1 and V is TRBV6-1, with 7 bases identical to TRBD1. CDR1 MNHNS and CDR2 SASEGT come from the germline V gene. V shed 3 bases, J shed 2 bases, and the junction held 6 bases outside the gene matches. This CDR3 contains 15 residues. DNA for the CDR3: TGTGCCAGCAGTGAGCCCAGGGGGGTAAACACTGAAGCTTTCTTT. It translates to CASSEPRGVNTEAFF.

This CDR3 reads CASSMDIAYEQYF. The CDR3 coding sequence is TGTGCCAGCTCAATGGACATCGCCTACGAGCAGTACTTC. The chain employs TRBV18 and TRBJ2-5, with D maybe TRBD1 (5 bases). The assigned J gene may be wrong: the sequence end matches TRBJ2-7 better. Germline values: CDR1 KGHSH, CDR2 LQKENI. The CDR3 extends over 13 amino acids.

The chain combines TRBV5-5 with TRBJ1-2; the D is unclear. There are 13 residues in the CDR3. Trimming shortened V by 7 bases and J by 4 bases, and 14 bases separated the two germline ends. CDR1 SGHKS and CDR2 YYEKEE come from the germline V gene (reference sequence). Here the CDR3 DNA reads TGTGCCAGCCGAGATACCGCCTCCTATGGCTACACCTTC. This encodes CASRDTASYGYTF.

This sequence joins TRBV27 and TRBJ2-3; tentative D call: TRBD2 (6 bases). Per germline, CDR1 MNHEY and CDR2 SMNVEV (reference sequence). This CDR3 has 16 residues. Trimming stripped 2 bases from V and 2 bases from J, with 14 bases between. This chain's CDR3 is CASSLKPGLFTDTQYF. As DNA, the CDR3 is TGTGCCAGCAGTTTAAAGCCGGGACTCTTCACAGATACGCAGTATTTT.

The CDR3 DNA reads as TGTGCCAGCAGTCTTGGAATAGCGGGAGACGGGTACGAGCAGTACTTC. Translating gives CASSLGIAGDGYEQYF. The V call is TRBV27, the J call TRBJ2-7, with 9 bases that match TRBD2. This CDR3 has 16 amino acids. V lost 5 bases to trimming and J lost 4 bases; unmatched junction nucleotides: 12. Germline V lookup: CDR1 MNHEY, CDR2 SMNVEV (reference sequence).

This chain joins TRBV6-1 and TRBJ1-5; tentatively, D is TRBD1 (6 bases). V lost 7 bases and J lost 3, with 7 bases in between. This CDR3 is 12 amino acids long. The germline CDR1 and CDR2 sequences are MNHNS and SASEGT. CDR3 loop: CASKGDNQPQHF. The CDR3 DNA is TGTGCCAGCAAGGGGGACAATCAGCCCCAGCATTTT.

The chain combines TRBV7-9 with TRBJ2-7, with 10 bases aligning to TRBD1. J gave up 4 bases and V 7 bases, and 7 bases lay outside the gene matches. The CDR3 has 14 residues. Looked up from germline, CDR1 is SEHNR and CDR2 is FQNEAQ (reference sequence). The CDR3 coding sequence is TGTGCCAGCACTTCCGGGACAGGGGCATACGAGCAGTACTTC. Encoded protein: CASTSGTGAYEQYF.

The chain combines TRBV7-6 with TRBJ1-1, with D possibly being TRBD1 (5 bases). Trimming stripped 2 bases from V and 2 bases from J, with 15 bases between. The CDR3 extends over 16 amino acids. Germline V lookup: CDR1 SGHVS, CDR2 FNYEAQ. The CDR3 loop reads CASSLNYGQDNTEAFF. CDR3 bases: TGTGCCAGCAGCTTAAATTACGGACAAGACAACACTGAAGCTTTCTTT. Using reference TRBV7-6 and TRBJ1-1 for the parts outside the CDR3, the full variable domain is GAGVSQSPRYKVTKRGQDVALRCDPISGHVSLYWYRQALGQGPEFLTYFNYEAQQDKSGLPNDRFSAERPEGSISTLTIQRTEQRDSAMYRCASSLNYGQDNTEAFFGQGTRLTVV.

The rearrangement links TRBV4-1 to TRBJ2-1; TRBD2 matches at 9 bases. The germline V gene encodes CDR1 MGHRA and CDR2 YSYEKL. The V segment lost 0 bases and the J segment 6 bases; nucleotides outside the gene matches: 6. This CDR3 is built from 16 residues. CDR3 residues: CASSQDGLAGSNEQFF. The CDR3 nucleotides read TGCGCCAGCAGCCAAGACGGGCTAGCGGGGTCCAATGAGCAGTTCTTC.

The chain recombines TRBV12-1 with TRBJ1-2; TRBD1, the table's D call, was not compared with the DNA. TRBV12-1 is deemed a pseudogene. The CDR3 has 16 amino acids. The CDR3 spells CASSFAPGQTNYGYTF. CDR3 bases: TGTGCCAGCAGCTTTGCCCCGGGACAGACAAACTATGGCTACACCTTC.

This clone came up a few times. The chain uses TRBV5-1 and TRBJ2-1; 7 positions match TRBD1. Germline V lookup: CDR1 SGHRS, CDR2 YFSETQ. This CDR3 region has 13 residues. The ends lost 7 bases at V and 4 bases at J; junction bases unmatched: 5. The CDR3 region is CASRLDRYNEQFF. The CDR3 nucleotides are TGCGCCAGCCGACTGGACAGGTACAATGAGCAGTTCTTC.

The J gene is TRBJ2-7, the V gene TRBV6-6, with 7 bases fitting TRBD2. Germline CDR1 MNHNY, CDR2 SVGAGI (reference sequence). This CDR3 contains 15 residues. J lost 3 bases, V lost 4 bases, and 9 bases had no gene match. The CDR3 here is CASSSTSDGIYEQYF. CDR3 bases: TGTGCCAGCAGTTCAACTAGCGACGGAATCTACGAGCAGTACTTC.

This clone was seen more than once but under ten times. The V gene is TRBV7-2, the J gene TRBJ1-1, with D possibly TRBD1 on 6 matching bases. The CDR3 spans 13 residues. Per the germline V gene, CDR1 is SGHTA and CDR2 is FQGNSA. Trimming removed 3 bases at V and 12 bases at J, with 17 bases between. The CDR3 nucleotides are TGTGCCAGCAGCTTGGACAGACCTATTAAGACTTTCTTT. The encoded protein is CASSLDRPIKTFF.

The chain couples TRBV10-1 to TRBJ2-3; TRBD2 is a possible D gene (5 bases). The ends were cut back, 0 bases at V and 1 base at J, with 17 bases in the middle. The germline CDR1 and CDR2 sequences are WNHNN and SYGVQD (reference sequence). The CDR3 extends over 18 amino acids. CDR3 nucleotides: TGCGCCAGCAGTGAGTCGACTCGGGGTAGCAGTCGCACAGATACGCAGTATTTT. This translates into CASSESTRGSSRTDTQYF.

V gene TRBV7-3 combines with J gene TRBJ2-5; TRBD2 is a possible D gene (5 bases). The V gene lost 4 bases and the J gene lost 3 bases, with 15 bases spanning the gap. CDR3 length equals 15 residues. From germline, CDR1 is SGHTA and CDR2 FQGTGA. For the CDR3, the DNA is TGTGCCAGCAGCTCTGGACTTAATAGGGAAGAGACCCAGTACTTC. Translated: CASSSGLNREETQYF.

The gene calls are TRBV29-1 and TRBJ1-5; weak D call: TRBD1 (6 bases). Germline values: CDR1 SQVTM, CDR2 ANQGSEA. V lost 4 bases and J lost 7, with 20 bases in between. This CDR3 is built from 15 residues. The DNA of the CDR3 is TGCAGCGTTGCCCTTGCTATGGGGGCAGGGCAGCCCCAGCATTTT. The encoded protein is CSVALAMGAGQPQHF.

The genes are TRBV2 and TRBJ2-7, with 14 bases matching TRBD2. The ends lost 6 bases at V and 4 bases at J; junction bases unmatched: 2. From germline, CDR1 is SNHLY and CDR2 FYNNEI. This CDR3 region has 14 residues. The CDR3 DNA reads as TGTGCCAGCAGGGGACTAGCGGGGGAGTACGAGCAGTACTTC. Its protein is CASRGLAGEYEQYF.